This TCR beta chain was found in a study of cytomegalovirus exposure and HLA in healthy donors. From germline, CDR1 is MNHNY and CDR2 SVGAGI (reference sequence). The CDR3 has 12 residues. V lost 6 bases to trimming and J lost 6 bases, with 11 bases between them. This PCR relied on a set of 60 Vbeta primers and 13 Jbeta primers. Assay used: immunoSEQ multiplex PCR; TCRdb lists only in-frame clones, some missing. The repertoire consists of approximately 170,000 clones, with more than 60% occurring once and the leading ten covering 6.5% to 8.5%. Specimen: PBMCs. This chain joins TRBV6-6 and TRBJ1-1, with D possibly TRBD1 on 5 matching bases. This sequence originates from a woman between 40 and 50 years old in good health and CMV-seropositive. This CDR3 reads CASRRLGPEAFF. For the CDR3, the DNA is TGTGCCAGCAGGAGGTTGGGGCCTGAAGCTTTCTTT.